One and the same sample provided the 30 T cell receptor beta chains below, sequenced in a study of blood T cell repertoires in COVID-19. The repertoire was sequenced with immunoSEQ multiplex PCR; TCRdb's copy has only in-frame clones and lacks some. The data contain some 200,000 clones, about 90% of them singletons. Material for sequencing was PBMCs or T cells enriched from blood (not recorded which). These receptors were taken from a woman aged 25 to 45 who had recovered from COVID-19.

This chain links TRBV3-1 (or the pseudogene TRBV3-2) with TRBJ1-5; the D is unclear. The V and J ends lost 1 base and 0 bases respectively, with 7 bases between them. The CDR3 consists of 15 residues. Germline values: CDR1 LGHDT, CDR2 YNNKEL (reference sequence). DNA of the CDR3: TGTGCCAGCAGCCAAGCAAGAGGTAGCAATCAGCCCCAGCATTTT. As protein: CASSQARGSNQPQHF.

CDR3 bases: TGTGCCAGCAGCTTAGGTCAGCGGGTGGCTTCGGGGACCCAGTACTTC. Translation: CASSLGQRVASGTQYF. This chain joins TRBV7-6 and TRBJ2-5, with a tentative D call TRBD2 (6 bases). V was pared by 1 base and J by 7 bases, with 19 bases between. Germline V lookup: CDR1 SGHVS, CDR2 FNYEAQ. This CDR3 comprises 16 residues.

The rearrangement joins TRBV13 to TRBJ1-6, with 10 bases that match TRBD1. The length of the CDR3 is 14 residues. The J segment lost 10 bases and the V segment lost 5 bases, leaving 5 bases of the junction unmatched. Germline values: CDR1 PRHDT, CDR2 FYEKMQ (reference sequence). The CDR3 loop is CASSVTGGRSPLHF. CDR3 nucleotides: TGTGCCAGCAGCGTGACAGGGGGCAGGTCACCCCTCCACTTT. The entire variable domain, with the rest obtained from reference TRBV13 and TRBJ1-6, is as follows: AAGVIQSPRHLIKEKRETATLKCYPIPRHDTVYWYQQGPGQDPQFLISFYEKMQSDKGSIPDRFSAQQFSDYHSELNMSSLELGDSALYFCASSVTGGRSPLHFGNGTRLTVT.

CDR3 sequence reads: CASSLSTGDHNEQFF. The CDR3 bases are TGTGCCAGCAGTTTATCGACGGGAGACCACAATGAGCAGTTCTTC. The V gene is TRBV27, the J gene TRBJ2-1; D possibly corresponds to TRBD2 (6 bases). The length of the CDR3 is 15 residues. V lost 0 bases to trimming and J lost 5 bases, with 11 bases between them. Germline V lookup: CDR1 MNHEY, CDR2 SMNVEV (reference sequence).

The rearrangement uses TRBV19 and TRBJ2-4, with D possibly being TRBD1 (6 bases). Germline values: CDR1 LNHDA, CDR2 SQIVND (reference sequence). The CDR3 has 16 amino acids. Trimming left V 5 bases short and J 0 bases short, with 14 bases between. For the CDR3, the DNA is TGTGCCAGTAGTTTCTCGCCGGACAGAGCCAAAAACATTCAGTACTTC. This encodes CASSFSPDRAKNIQYF.

This chain joins TRBV29-1 and TRBJ1-1; no definite D call. In germline, CDR1 is SQVTM, CDR2 ANQGSEA. V lost 2 bases and J lost 11, with 21 bases in between. This CDR3 has 14 residues. CDR3 protein: CSVETRERRVEAFF. CDR3 DNA: TGCAGCGTTGAAACCCGGGAACGAAGGGTTGAGGCTTTCTTT.

The rearrangement links TRBV2 to TRBJ1-6; 9 bases agree with TRBD1. CDR3 length: 18 residues. CDR1 is SNHLY, CDR2 FYNNEI, per germline. The V and J ends lost 6 bases and 2 bases, in that order; junction bases with no gene match: 11. Here the CDR3 DNA reads TGTGCCAGCAGCACATCCTCAGACAGGGGGGCCTATAATTCACCCCTCCACTTT. Translation: CASSTSSDRGAYNSPLHF.

This chain links TRBV5-6 with TRBJ2-2, with 13 bases that match TRBD2. Unmatched junction bases numbered 7, after V lost 4 bases and J lost 4 bases. CDR1 is SGHDT and CDR2 is YYEEEE in the germline V gene. The CDR3 runs 17 residues. The CDR3: CASSGPGLAGFTGELFF. The DNA for the CDR3 is TGTGCCAGCAGCGGGCCGGGACTAGCGGGATTCACCGGGGAGCTGTTTTTT.

The CDR3 loop is CASTQGAAQPQHF. CDR3 DNA: TGTGCCAGCACACAGGGGGCAGCTCAGCCCCAGCATTTT. The chain couples TRBV2 to TRBJ1-5; 9 bases fit TRBD1. The CDR3 has 13 amino acids. CDR1 and CDR2 from the germline V gene are SNHLY and FYNNEI. Trimming took 7 bases from V and 6 from J; bases not matched to a gene: 4.

This chain uses TRBV5-4 with TRBJ1-1, with 10 bases identical to TRBD1. Germline CDR1 SGHNT, CDR2 YYREEE (reference sequence). After removal of 10 bases from V and 3 bases from J, the junction contained 12 bases not matched to a gene. This CDR3 region has 15 residues. CDR3 in amino acids: CAVRTGGFEDTEAFF. The CDR3 region has the DNA TGTGCCGTTCGGACAGGGGGTTTCGAGGACACTGAAGCTTTCTTT. Based on the CDR3 plus reference TRBV5-4 and TRBJ1-1, the full variable domain is ETGVTQSPTHLIKTRGQQVTLRCSSQSGHNTVSWYQQALGQGPQFIFQYYREEENGRGNFPPRFSGLQFPNYSSELNVNALELDDSALYLCAVRTGGFEDTEAFFGQGTRLTVV.

The V gene is TRBV19, the J gene TRBJ2-7; 7 bases are a match to TRBD2. Germline-derived CDR1 and CDR2 are LNHDA and SQIVND (reference sequence). V shed 2 bases and J 6 bases; nucleotides not matched to a gene: 7. This CDR3 is built from 14 residues. The CDR3 DNA follows: TGTGCCAGTAGTATAAGGCGGGAGAGAGCCGAGCAGTACTTC. Encoded protein: CASSIRRERAEQYF.

Remarks on this clone: Mismatch with germline at one junction end may stem from a read error. V is TRBV5-6 and J is TRBJ2-7; tentatively, D is TRBD2 (7 bases). Germline CDR1 and CDR2: SGHDT and YYEEEE. The CDR3 totals 12 residues. The CDR3 loop is CASSLASAGAIF. CDR3 bases: TGTGCCAGCAGCTTGGCCTCGGCGGGGGCCATTTTC.

The rearrangement links TRBV7-9 to TRBJ2-1, with TRBD2 matching 13 bases. J lost 6 bases, V lost 1 base, and 12 bases had no gene match. The germline V gene has CDR1 SEHNR and CDR2 FQNEAQ (reference sequence). The CDR3 consists of 19 residues. The CDR3 here is CASSLGWTSGGQTSNEQFF. The CDR3 nucleotides read TGTGCCAGCAGCTTAGGTTGGACTAGCGGGGGACAGACTAGCAATGAGCAGTTCTTC.

V usage is TRBV5-6 and J usage is TRBJ1-1; 7 nucleotides align to TRBD1. The CDR3 spans 18 residues. Trimming removed 4 bases from V and 0 bases from J; junction bases left unmatched: 15. Germline CDR1 and CDR2: SGHDT and YYEEEE. The CDR3 nucleotides are TGTGCCAGCAGCCCACAGGGGCGAACACTGATTATGAACACTGAAGCTTTCTTT. Amino acids: CASSPQGRTLIMNTEAFF.

This chain uses TRBV7-9 with TRBJ1-1, with D possibly being TRBD1 (5 bases). V was shortened by 1 base and J by 11 bases, with 8 bases between the two germline ends. The germline V gene encodes CDR1 SEHNR and CDR2 FQNEAQ (reference sequence). CDR3 size: 11 residues. CDR3 DNA sequence: TGTGCCAGCAGCTTAGACAGGCAGGCTTTCTTT. Its translation: CASSLDRQAFF. The entire variable domain, with the rest obtained from reference TRBV7-9 and TRBJ1-1, is as follows: DTGVSQNPRHKITKRGQNVTFRCDPISEHNRLYWYRQTLGQGPEFLTYFQNEAQLEKSRLLSDRFSAERPKGSFSTLEIQRTEQGDSAMYLCASSLDRQAFFGQGTRLTVV.

The chain has TRBV11-3 and TRBJ2-3; D is perhaps TRBD2 (5 bases). The CDR3 loop spans 14 amino acids. V was clipped by 5 bases and J by 2 bases, with 11 bases between them. Germline CDR1 reads SGHNT; CDR2 reads YENEEA. CDR3 DNA: TGTGCCAGCAGCAACCGGGGATTCACAGATACGCAGTATTTT. It codes for CASSNRGFTDTQYF.

This rearrangement joins TRBV18 to TRBJ1-5, with 9 bases matching TRBD1. Trimming cost V 5 bases and J 2 bases; bases outside gene matches: 4. Germline CDR1 and CDR2: KGHSH and LQKENI. The CDR3 is 15 amino acids. In DNA form, the CDR3 reads TGTGCCAGCTCAGAGGGACAGGGAGGCAATCAGCCCCAGCATTTT. Translating gives CASSEGQGGNQPQHF.

The chain couples TRBV7-9 to TRBJ2-7; 7 positions agree with TRBD2. CDR3 size: 16 residues. Germline CDR1 is SEHNR and CDR2 is FQNEAQ (reference sequence). V lost 2 bases to trimming and J lost 3 bases; unmatched junction nucleotides: 10. The DNA of the CDR3 is TGTGCCAGCAGCTTACTCGGACTAGAGATGGACTACGAGCAGTACTTC. This gives the protein CASSLLGLEMDYEQYF.

V is TRBV5-6 and J is TRBJ2-7, with D tentatively TRBD1 (6 bases). Trimming took off 4 bases at V and 2 bases at J, with 16 bases between the two ends. This CDR3 spans 15 amino acids. From germline, CDR1 is SGHDT and CDR2 YYEEEE. CDR3 bases: TGTGCCAGCAGCCAAGGCCAGGGGCTCACCTACGAGCAGTACTTC. Amino acid sequence: CASSQGQGLTYEQYF.

The CDR3 sequence is CASSQGDSAYGYTF. The DNA of the CDR3 is TGCGCCAGCAGTCAAGGGGACAGTGCTTATGGCTACACCTTC. The V and J genes are TRBV23-1 and TRBJ1-2, with TRBD1 matching 7 bases. TRBV23-1 counts as an open reading frame of uncertain function. V lost 2 bases, J lost 5 bases, and 5 bases stayed unmatched. This CDR3 spans 14 amino acids.

The chain links TRBV6-5 to TRBJ1-2, with D possibly TRBD1 on 6 matching bases. Germline V gene data show CDR1 as MNHEY and CDR2 as SVGAGI. This CDR3 has 12 residues. The V gene lost 6 bases and the J gene lost 13 bases, with 18 bases spanning the gap. The CDR3 region is CASRMTGGLSTF. The CDR3 nucleotides are TGTGCCAGCAGGATGACCGGGGGGCTGAGCACCTTC.

The V and J genes are TRBV7-2 and TRBJ1-4; 7 bases are shared with TRBD1. The CDR3 spans 14 residues. With 5 bases clipped from V and 2 bases from J, the junction kept 2 bases outside the gene matches. The germline V gene encodes CDR1 SGHTA and CDR2 FQGNSA. CDR3 in amino acids: CASSTGATNEKLFF. The CDR3 coding sequence is TGTGCCAGCAGCACAGGGGCGACTAATGAAAAACTGTTTTTT.

This clone was counted a single time. The rearrangement links TRBV5-1 to TRBJ2-1; TRBD2 is a possible D gene (6 bases). Germline lookup yields CDR1 SGHRS and CDR2 YFSETQ. The CDR3 is 14 amino acids. V dropped 7 bases and J dropped 4 bases, with 15 bases sitting between them. CDR3 bases: TGCGCCAGCCGGGCGGGCGGGACTTACAATGAGCAGTTCTTC. It encodes CASRAGGTYNEQFF.

This sequence joins TRBV5-1 and TRBJ2-2, with 11 bases identical to TRBD2. The CDR3 covers 21 residues. The germline CDR1 and CDR2 sequences are SGHRS and YFSETQ. V trimming: 0 bases; J trimming: 5 bases; junction bases outside the gene matches: 18. CDR3 bases: TGCGCCAGCAGCTTGGCCGTTCTAGCGGGAGGATACCGCGGGGGTACCGGGGAGCTGTTTTTT. Its translation: CASSLAVLAGGYRGGTGELFF.

This chain links TRBV9 with TRBJ2-5; 15 nucleotides align to TRBD2. This CDR3 is 15 amino acids long. CDR1 SGDLS and CDR2 YYNGEE come from the germline V gene. Trimming took 7 bases from V and 9 from J; bases not matched to a gene: 10. The CDR3 sequence is CASGGLAGGPQSQYF. CDR3 sequence (DNA): TGTGCCAGCGGGGGACTAGCGGGGGGCCCGCAGTCCCAGTACTTC.

The CDR3 reads CASSWTPGTGGADTQYF. The CDR3 region has the DNA TGCGCCAGCAGCTGGACTCCCGGGACAGGGGGCGCAGATACGCAGTATTTT. This sequence joins TRBV5-1 and TRBJ2-3, with 12 bases identical to TRBD1. Germline CDR1 SGHRS, CDR2 YFSETQ. Trimming took 3 bases from V and 4 from J; bases not matched to a gene: 9. CDR3 length: 17 residues.

This chain uses TRBV7-2 with TRBJ2-5, with TRBD1 identical over 8 bases. Germline V gene data show CDR1 as SGHTA and CDR2 as FQGNSA. V shed 3 bases, J shed 4 bases, and the junction held 4 bases outside the gene matches. This CDR3 has 14 amino acids. Written as DNA, the CDR3 is TGTGCCAGCAGCTTGGACAGGGTGGCAGAGACCCAGTACTTC. It specifies CASSLDRVAETQYF.

A single count supports this clone. V is TRBV7-9 and J is TRBJ1-1; 8 positions match TRBD1. The CDR3 loop spans 13 amino acids. V shed 8 bases and J 0 bases; nucleotides not matched to a gene: 2. Per germline, CDR1 SEHNR and CDR2 FQNEAQ (reference sequence). CDR3 bases: TGTGCCAGCGGACAGGGAGTGAACACTGAAGCTTTCTTT. Its translation: CASGQGVNTEAFF.

The chain recombines TRBV4-3 with TRBJ2-1; 9 bases are shared with TRBD2. The CDR3 is 15 amino acids. J was trimmed by 8 bases and V by 4 bases; bases with no gene match: 9. Germline V CDR1 and CDR2: LGHNA, YSLEER. The CDR3 DNA reads TGCGCCAGCAGCCGGCAGCGGGGGGTCATCTATGAGCAGTTCTTC. As protein: CASSRQRGVIYEQFF.

The CDR3 DNA follows: TGTGCCAGTAGCGGACTAGCGGGACACACCGGGGAGCTGTTTTTT. Protein sequence: CASSGLAGHTGELFF. This chain uses TRBV19 with TRBJ2-2, with 12 nucleotides matching TRBD2. The junction had 2 bases not matched to a gene; V was cut back by 6 bases and J by 3 bases. CDR1 is LNHDA and CDR2 is SQIVND in the germline V gene (reference sequence). The CDR3 is 15 amino acids.